The next 27 T cell receptor beta chains were all read from a single sample in a study of T cells in Graves' hyperthyroidism and ophthalmopathy. TCR beta CDR3 region amplification was performed from RNA transcripts. The HTBI primer set drove a first-round RT-PCR of the TCR CDR3. One entry per CDR3 protein results from TCRdb running MiXCR on the multiplex PCR reads. Among 500,000 to 550,000 distinct CDR3 sequences listed, under 25% were seen once. The specimen was blood. Receptor source: a young man with Graves' hyperthyroidism.

The chain joins TRBV6-2 or TRBV6-3 to TRBJ2-5; tentative D call: TRBD1 (6 bases). Germline values: CDR1 MNHEY, CDR2 SVGEGT. V was shortened by 0 bases and J by 4 bases, with 12 bases between the two germline ends. This CDR3 has 15 amino acids. CDR3 region: CASSYSGTTRETQYF. CDR3 nucleotides: TGTGCCAGCAGTTACTCCGGGACAACCCGAGAGACCCAGTACTTC.

This clonotype was recorded many times. V gene TRBV25-1 combines with J gene TRBJ2-5, with D tentatively TRBD1 or TRBD2 (5 bases each). The germline V gene encodes CDR1 MGHDK and CDR2 SYGVNS. Trimming removed 4 bases at V and 5 bases at J, with 20 bases between. CDR3 size: 16 residues. The CDR3 protein is CASSAGTSSNLETQYF. CDR3 in DNA: TGTGCCAGCAGTGCTGGGACGTCAAGTAATCTGGAGACCCAGTACTTC.

V and J are TRBV11-1 and TRBJ2-7, with 8 bases lining up with TRBD1. The CDR3 runs to 16 residues. Germline CDR1 is SGHAT and CDR2 is FQDESV (reference sequence). V shed 5 bases and J 2 bases; nucleotides not matched to a gene: 11. CDR3 nucleotides: TGTGCCAGCAGCCTGTACTCCGGGACAGGAACCTACGAGCAGTACTTC. Protein sequence: CASSLYSGTGTYEQYF.

In its sample, this clonotype was seen many times. The gene calls are TRBV25-1 and TRBJ2-5; perhaps TRBD2 as D (5 bases). Germline loops: CDR1 MGHDK, CDR2 SYGVNS. The CDR3 covers 16 residues. Trimming removed 1 base from V and 4 bases from J, with 16 bases in between. The CDR3 DNA is TGTGCCAGCAGTGAATTTATGGTGGCAGGAGGAGAGACCCAGTACTTC. Its translation: CASSEFMVAGGETQYF.

This clonotype has ten or more counts. CDR3 DNA: TGCAGTGCTCCTCCTCAGCGGGCTGGCTACACCTTC. Translating gives CSAPPQRAGYTF. The genes are TRBV20-1 and TRBJ1-2; no clear D gene. V was shortened by 5 bases and J by 7 bases, with 14 bases between the two germline ends. Germline V lookup: CDR1 DFQATT, CDR2 SNEGSKA (reference sequence). CDR3 length equals 12 residues.

This clonotype has a count of ten or more. The chain uses TRBV5-5 and TRBJ1-5, with D unresolved. CDR1 and CDR2 (germline): SGHKS, YYEKEE (reference sequence). The CDR3 sequence is 13 residues long. V gave up 1 base and J gave up 3 bases, with 5 bases separating them. CDR3 DNA sequence: TGTGCCAGCAGCTTGTTTAACAATCAGCCCCAGCATTTT. This codes for CASSLFNNQPQHF.

There are many counts of this clonotype. The chain links TRBV28 to TRBJ1-3, with D possibly matching TRBD1 (5 bases). Germline assignment: CDR1 MDHEN and CDR2 SYDVKM. CDR3 length: 15 residues. Between the trimmed V and J ends, which lost 5 bases and 1 base, there was a span of 12 bases. Written as DNA, the CDR3 is TGTGCCAGCAGTCTGGTGGGGGTATCTGGAAACACCATATATTTT. Protein: CASSLVGVSGNTIYF.

This clonotype was recorded at least ten times. The V and J genes are TRBV12-3 or TRBV12-4 and TRBJ2-5; 7 bases are a match to TRBD2. Losses at the gene ends were 6 bases for V and 4 bases for J; bases not matched to a gene: 8. The CDR3 sequence is 14 residues long. The CDR3 loop is CASRAGSPRETQYF. Here the CDR3 DNA reads TGTGCCAGCAGAGCGGGGTCCCCTCGAGAGACCCAGTACTTC.

This clonotype is judged large. The rearrangement joins TRBV24-1 to TRBJ1-1; D may be TRBD1 (6 bases). This CDR3 is 13 amino acids long. Trimming stripped 5 bases from V and 4 bases from J, with 10 bases between. The V gene's germline CDR1 is KGHDR and CDR2 SFDVKD. As DNA, the CDR3 is TGTGCCACCAGTGGTGGGGGGCGCACTGAAGCTTTCTTT. Protein sequence: CATSGGGRTEAFF.

Ten or more counts support this clonotype. This chain connects TRBV30 to TRBJ1-1, with D maybe TRBD1 (6 bases). This CDR3 is 13 amino acids long. With 2 bases removed from V and 5 bases from J, the gap between germline ends came to 12 bases. Per the germline V gene, CDR1 is GTSNPN and CDR2 is SVGIG (reference sequence). The CDR3 reads CAWSYGGLTEAFF. In nucleotides, the CDR3 is TGTGCCTGGAGTTACGGGGGCCTGACTGAAGCTTTCTTT. Using reference TRBV30 and TRBJ1-1 for the parts outside the CDR3, the full variable domain is SQTIHQWPATLVQPVGSPLSLECTVEGTSNPNLYWYRQAAGRGLQLLFYSVGIGQISSEVPQNLSASRPQDRQFILSSKKLLLSDSGFYLCAWSYGGLTEAFFGQGTRLTVV.

This clonotype was observed many times. The chain couples TRBV27 to TRBJ1-2; D perhaps matches TRBD1 (5 bases). The CDR3 runs to 16 residues. Germline values: CDR1 MNHEY, CDR2 SMNVEV (reference sequence). V was cut by 0 bases and J by 4 bases, with 15 bases left in between. CDR3 region: CASSLSYRQRLYGYTF. The CDR3, as DNA: TGTGCCAGCAGTTTATCATACAGGCAGAGGCTCTATGGCTACACCTTC.

This clonotype has at least ten counts. This chain joins TRBV30 and TRBJ1-2; D gene unclear. CDR1 is GTSNPN, CDR2 SVGIG, per germline (reference sequence). V dropped 4 bases and J dropped 6 bases, with 15 bases sitting between them. The CDR3 length is 13 residues. The CDR3 nucleotides are TGTGCCTGGACCGAAACCGACCTTGATGGCTACACCTTC. Protein product: CAWTETDLDGYTF.

This clonotype was observed a few times. This could be a read error, since a much larger clone is one nucleotide away. The J gene is TRBJ1-1, the V gene TRBV19; unclear D gene. This CDR3 is 12 amino acids long. From germline, CDR1 is LNHDA and CDR2 SQIVND (reference sequence). The CDR3 protein is CASSIGYTEACF. DNA of the CDR3: TGTGCCAGTAGTATAGGGTATACTGAAGCTTGCTTT.

This chain joins TRBV28 and TRBJ2-5, with D perhaps matching TRBD1 or TRBD2 (5 bases each). Per germline, CDR1 MDHEN and CDR2 SYDVKM. The V and J ends lost 3 bases and 2 bases respectively, with 13 bases between them. This CDR3 is 15 amino acids long. The DNA of the CDR3 is TGTGCCAGCAGTTTCACCCGGGGCCAACAAGAGACCCAGTACTTC. Protein product: CASSFTRGQQETQYF. The full variable domain, its missing parts supplied by reference TRBV28 and TRBJ2-5, is DVKVTQSSRYLVKRTGEKVFLECVQDMDHENMFWYRQDPGLGLRLIYFSYDVKMKEKGDIPEGYSVSREKKERFSLILESASTNQTSMYLCASSFTRGQQETQYFGPGTRLLVL.

The chain is built from TRBV7-9 and TRBJ2-7, with TRBD1 identical over 9 bases. Germline CDR1 SEHNR, CDR2 FQNEAQ (reference sequence). This CDR3 region has 12 residues. Losses at the gene ends were 7 bases for V and 6 bases for J; bases not matched to a gene: 4. As DNA, the CDR3 is TGTGCCAGCAACCTACAGGGGGCCGAGCAGTACTTC. Translated, it gives CASNLQGAEQYF.

This clonotype was counted ten times or more. The chain carries TRBV6-5 and TRBJ2-7; perhaps TRBD2 as D (6 bases). With 4 bases removed from V and 1 base from J, the gap between germline ends came to 11 bases. Germline values: CDR1 MNHEY, CDR2 SVGAGI. The CDR3 totals 14 residues. CDR3 sequence reads: CASSSLEGSYEQYF. The CDR3 DNA reads as TGTGCCAGCAGTTCCCTGGAGGGATCCTACGAGCAGTACTTC.

This clonotype was seen repeatedly, ten times or more. The V gene is TRBV28, the J gene TRBJ2-2; 7 bases are a match to TRBD1. Germline V lookup: CDR1 MDHEN, CDR2 SYDVKM. J gave up 7 bases and V 6 bases, and 2 bases lay outside the gene matches. This CDR3 contains 12 residues. The CDR3 loop is CASSWDSGELFF. The CDR3 DNA is TGTGCCAGCAGCTGGGACAGCGGGGAGCTGTTTTTT. Filled out from reference TRBV28 and TRBJ2-2, the complete variable domain reads DVKVTQSSRYLVKRTGEKVFLECVQDMDHENMFWYRQDPGLGLRLIYFSYDVKMKEKGDIPEGYSVSREKKERFSLILESASTNQTSMYLCASSWDSGELFFGEGSRLTVL.

Ten or more counts support this clonotype. CDR3 nucleotide sequence: TGTGCCAGCAGACGACTAGCGGGCCCAGTGGAGCAGTACTTC. This encodes CASRRLAGPVEQYF. The genes are TRBV28 and TRBJ2-7; 10 bases line up with TRBD2. Looked up from germline, CDR1 is MDHEN and CDR2 is SYDVKM. The CDR3 runs to 14 residues. Unmatched junction bases numbered 9, after V lost 6 bases and J lost 7 bases.

This clonotype was picked up one time. CDR3 nucleotide sequence: TGTGCCACCAGTGACCCTGACAGGAGGCAGCCCCAGCATTTT. Protein: CATSDPDRRQPQHF. The rearrangement uses TRBV24-1 and TRBJ1-5; possibly TRBD1 for D (6 bases). This CDR3 has 14 residues. Trimming took 4 bases from V and 7 from J, leaving 13 bases between them. Germline V gene data show CDR1 as KGHDR and CDR2 as SFDVKD.

This clonotype was counted ten times or more. The CDR3 DNA follows: TGTGCCAGCAGTTTGCCCCCCTTCGGGTCTCCGAACACCGGGGAGCTGTTTTTT. Translating gives CASSLPPFGSPNTGELFF. This chain connects TRBV28 to TRBJ2-2; D is undetermined. There are 18 residues in the CDR3. Germline loops: CDR1 MDHEN, CDR2 SYDVKM. V was shortened by 3 bases and J by 0 bases, with 17 bases between the two germline ends.

In the case of this clonotype: This may be a read error, as it is one base from a much larger clone. The final CDR3 position lacks the conserved phenylalanine or tryptophan, pointing to a likely read error. Because the CDR3's place on the DNA is in doubt, the DNA is left out and the CDR3 is given as listed by TCRdb. The CDR3 sequence is CASSATGNTICS. V and J are TRBV2 and TRBJ1-3. The CDR3 is 12 amino acids in total, end residues counted. In germline, CDR1 is SNHLY, CDR2 FYNNEI.

The chain has TRBV12-5 and TRBJ2-3; TRBD2 might be the D (6 bases). From germline, CDR1 is LGHNT and CDR2 FRNRAP. Trimming took off 1 base at V and 14 bases at J, with 13 bases between the two ends. The CDR3 is 12 residues long. The CDR3 DNA sequence: TGTGCTAGTGGTTTGGGGGGGACTCCCGCGTATTTT. Amino acids: CASGLGGTPAYF.

This clonotype was detected once. The chain uses TRBV11-3 and TRBJ1-2, with D maybe TRBD1 (6 bases). This CDR3 contains 13 residues. The germline gives CDR1 SGHNT, CDR2 YENEEA. V was cut by 5 bases and J by 7 bases, with 14 bases left in between. CDR3 protein: CASSQRTVGGYTF. CDR3 bases: TGTGCCAGCAGCCAGAGGACAGTAGGTGGCTACACCTTC.

This chain uses TRBV5-5 with TRBJ2-5; D unresolved. Trimming cost V 1 base and J 3 bases, with 13 bases left between them. CDR1 SGHKS and CDR2 YYEKEE come from the germline V gene (reference sequence). This CDR3 comprises 15 residues. The CDR3: CASSLPRLLEETQYF. The DNA of the CDR3 is TGTGCCAGCAGCTTGCCAAGGTTGCTCGAAGAGACCCAGTACTTC. Combining the CDR3 with reference TRBV5-5 and TRBJ2-5 gives the whole variable domain DAGVTQSPTHLIKTRGQQVTLRCSPISGHKSVSWYQQVLGQGPQFIFQYYEKEERGRGNFPDRFSARQFPNYSSELNVNALLLGDSALYLCASSLPRLLEETQYFGPGTRLLVL.

This clonotype was seen at least ten times. This chain joins TRBV19 and TRBJ1-5, with D hard to call. The V gene's germline CDR1 is LNHDA and CDR2 SQIVND (reference sequence). The CDR3 runs to 13 residues. Trimming removed 5 bases at V and 9 bases at J, with 14 bases between. The DNA for the CDR3 is TGTGCCAGTAGTCCGGGTGAAAGAGCGCCCCAGCATTTT. The encoded protein is CASSPGERAPQHF. The full variable domain, its missing parts supplied by reference TRBV19 and TRBJ1-5, is DGGITQSPKYLFRKEGQNVTLSCEQNLNHDAMYWYRQDPGQGLRLIYYSQIVNDFQKGDIAEGYSVSREKKESFPLTVTSAQKNPTAFYLCASSPGERAPQHFGDGTRLSIL.

Many counts were recorded for this clonotype. The J gene is TRBJ1-3, the V gene TRBV12-3 or TRBV12-4; D ambiguous. The CDR3 loop spans 11 amino acids. Trimming pared 4 bases from V and 2 bases from J, leaving 0 bases between. The CDR3 coding sequence is TGTGCCAGCAGTTCTGGAAACACCATATATTTT. Translating it yields CASSSGNTIYF.

The sample holds many counts of this clonotype. The chain has TRBV27 and TRBJ2-7; no definite D call. The ends were cut back, 11 bases at V and 6 bases at J, with 29 bases in the middle. Germline assignment: CDR1 MNHEY and CDR2 SMNVEV (reference sequence). This CDR3 is built from 16 residues. The CDR3 nucleotides are TGTGCCTGCATCACTAAAGGTGTCCGATTTACCTCCGAGCAGTACTTC. The encoded protein is CACITKGVRFTSEQYF.